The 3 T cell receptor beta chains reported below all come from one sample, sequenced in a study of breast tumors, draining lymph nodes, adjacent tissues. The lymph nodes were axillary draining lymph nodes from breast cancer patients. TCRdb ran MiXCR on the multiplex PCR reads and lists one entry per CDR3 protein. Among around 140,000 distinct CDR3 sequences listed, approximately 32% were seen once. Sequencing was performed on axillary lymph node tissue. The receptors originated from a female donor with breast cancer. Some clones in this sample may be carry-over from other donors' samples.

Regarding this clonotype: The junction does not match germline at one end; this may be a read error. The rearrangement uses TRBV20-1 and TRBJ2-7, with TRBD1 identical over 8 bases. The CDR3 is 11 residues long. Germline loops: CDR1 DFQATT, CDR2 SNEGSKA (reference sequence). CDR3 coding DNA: TGCAGTGGGACAGGGCCCTACGAGCAGCCCTTC. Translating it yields CSGTGPYEQPF.

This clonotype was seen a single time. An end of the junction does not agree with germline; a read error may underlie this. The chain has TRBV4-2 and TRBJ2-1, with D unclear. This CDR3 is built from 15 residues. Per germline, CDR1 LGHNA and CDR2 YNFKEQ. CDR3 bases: TGTGCCAGCAACCAAGATCCACGGAACTACAATGAGCAGTTCTTC. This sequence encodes CASNQDPRNYNEQFF.

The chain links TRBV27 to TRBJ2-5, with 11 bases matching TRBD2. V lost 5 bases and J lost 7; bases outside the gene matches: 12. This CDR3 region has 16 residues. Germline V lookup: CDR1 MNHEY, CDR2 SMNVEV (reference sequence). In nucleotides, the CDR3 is TGTGCCAGCAGTCTCCTTCTAGCGGGGGGTCCGGGGACCCAGTACTTC. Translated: CASSLLLAGGPGTQYF.